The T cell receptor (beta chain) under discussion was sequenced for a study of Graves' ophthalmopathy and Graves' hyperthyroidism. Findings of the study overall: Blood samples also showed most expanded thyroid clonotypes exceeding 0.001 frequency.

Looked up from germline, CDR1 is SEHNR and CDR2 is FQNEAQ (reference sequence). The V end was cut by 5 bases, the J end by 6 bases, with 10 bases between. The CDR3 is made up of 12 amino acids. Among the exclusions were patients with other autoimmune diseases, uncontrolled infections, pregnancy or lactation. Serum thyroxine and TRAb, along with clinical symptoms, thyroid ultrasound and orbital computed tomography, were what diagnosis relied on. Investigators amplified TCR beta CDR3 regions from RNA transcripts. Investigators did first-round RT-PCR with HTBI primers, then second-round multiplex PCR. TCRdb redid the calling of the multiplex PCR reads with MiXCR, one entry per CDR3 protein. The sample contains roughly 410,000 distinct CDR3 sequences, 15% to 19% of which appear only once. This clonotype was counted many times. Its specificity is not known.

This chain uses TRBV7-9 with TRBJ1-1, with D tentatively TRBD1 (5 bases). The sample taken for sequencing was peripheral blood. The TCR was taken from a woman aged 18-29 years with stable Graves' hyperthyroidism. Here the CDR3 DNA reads TGTGCCAGCAGCGCGGGGCGACCTGAAGCTTTCTTT. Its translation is CASSAGRPEAFF.